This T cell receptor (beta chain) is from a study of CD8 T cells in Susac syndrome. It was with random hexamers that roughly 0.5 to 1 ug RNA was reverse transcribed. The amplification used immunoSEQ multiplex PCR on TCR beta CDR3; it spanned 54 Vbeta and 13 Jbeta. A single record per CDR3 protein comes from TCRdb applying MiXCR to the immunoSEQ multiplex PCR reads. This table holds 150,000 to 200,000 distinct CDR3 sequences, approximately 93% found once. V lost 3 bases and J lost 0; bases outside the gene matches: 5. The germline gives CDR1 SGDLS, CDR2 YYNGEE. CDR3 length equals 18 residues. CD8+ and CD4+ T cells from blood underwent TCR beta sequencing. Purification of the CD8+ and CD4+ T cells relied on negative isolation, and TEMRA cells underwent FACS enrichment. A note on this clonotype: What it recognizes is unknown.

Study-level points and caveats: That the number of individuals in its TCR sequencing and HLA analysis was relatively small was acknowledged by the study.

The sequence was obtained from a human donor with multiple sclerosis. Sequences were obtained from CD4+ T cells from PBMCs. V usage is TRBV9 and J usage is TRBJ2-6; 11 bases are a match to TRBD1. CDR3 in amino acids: CASSARTGGNSGANVLTF. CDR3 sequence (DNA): TGTGCCAGCAGCGCCCGGACAGGGGGCAACTCTGGGGCCAACGTCCTGACTTTC.